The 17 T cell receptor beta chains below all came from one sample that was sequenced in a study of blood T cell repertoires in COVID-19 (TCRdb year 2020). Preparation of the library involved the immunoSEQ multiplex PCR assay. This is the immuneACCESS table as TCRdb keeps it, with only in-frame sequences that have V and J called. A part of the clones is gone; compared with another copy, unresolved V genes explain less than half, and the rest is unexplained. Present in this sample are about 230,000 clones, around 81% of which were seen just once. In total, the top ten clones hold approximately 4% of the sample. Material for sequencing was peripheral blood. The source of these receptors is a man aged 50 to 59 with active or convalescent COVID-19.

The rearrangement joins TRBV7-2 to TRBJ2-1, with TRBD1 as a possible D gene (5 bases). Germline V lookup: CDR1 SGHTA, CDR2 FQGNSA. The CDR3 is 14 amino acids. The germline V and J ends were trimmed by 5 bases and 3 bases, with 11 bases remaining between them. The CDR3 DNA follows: TGTGCCAGCAGCCCGGAGACAGTCTACAATGAGCAGTTCTTC. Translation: CASSPETVYNEQFF.

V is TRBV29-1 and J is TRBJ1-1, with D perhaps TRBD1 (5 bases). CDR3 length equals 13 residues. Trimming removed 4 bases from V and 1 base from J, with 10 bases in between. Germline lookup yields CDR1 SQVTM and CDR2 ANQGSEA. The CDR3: CSVARTGNTEAFF. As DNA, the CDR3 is TGCAGCGTTGCCCGCACAGGGAACACTGAAGCTTTCTTT. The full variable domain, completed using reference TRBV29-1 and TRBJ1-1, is SAVISQKPSRDICQRGTSLTIQCQVDSQVTMMFWYRQQPGQSLTLIATANQGSEATYESGFVIDKFPISRPNLTFSTLTVSNMSPEDSSIYLCSVARTGNTEAFFGQGTRLTVV.

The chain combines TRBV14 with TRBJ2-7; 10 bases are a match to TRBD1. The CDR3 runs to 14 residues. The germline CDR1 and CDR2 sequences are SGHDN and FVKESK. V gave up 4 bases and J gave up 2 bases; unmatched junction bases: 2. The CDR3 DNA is TGTGCCAGCAGCCGGACAGGGGGTACCTACGAGCAGTACTTC. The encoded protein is CASSRTGGTYEQYF.

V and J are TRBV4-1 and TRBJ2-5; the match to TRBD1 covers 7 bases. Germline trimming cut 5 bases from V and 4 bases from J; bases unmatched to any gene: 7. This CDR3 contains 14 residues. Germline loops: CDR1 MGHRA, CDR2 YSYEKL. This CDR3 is CASSSTRGRETQYF. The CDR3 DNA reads TGCGCCAGCAGCTCGACGAGGGGGCGAGAGACCCAGTACTTC.

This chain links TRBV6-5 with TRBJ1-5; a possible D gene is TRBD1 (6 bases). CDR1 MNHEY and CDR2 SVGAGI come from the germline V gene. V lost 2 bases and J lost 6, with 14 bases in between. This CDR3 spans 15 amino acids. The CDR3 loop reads CASSYRGGGGQPQHF. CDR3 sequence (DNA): TGTGCCAGCAGTTACCGAGGGGGGGGCGGTCAGCCCCAGCATTTT.

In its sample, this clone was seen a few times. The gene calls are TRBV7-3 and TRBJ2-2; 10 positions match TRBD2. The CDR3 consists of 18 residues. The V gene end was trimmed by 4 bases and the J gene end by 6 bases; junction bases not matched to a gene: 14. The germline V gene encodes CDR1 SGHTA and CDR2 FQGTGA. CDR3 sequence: CASSSNPLAGLPPGELFF. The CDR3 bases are TGTGCCAGCAGCTCCAATCCACTAGCGGGGTTACCACCCGGGGAGCTGTTTTTT.

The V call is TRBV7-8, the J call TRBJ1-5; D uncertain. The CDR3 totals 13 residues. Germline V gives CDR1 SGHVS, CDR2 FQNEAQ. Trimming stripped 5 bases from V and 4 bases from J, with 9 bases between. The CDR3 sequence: CASSLGRNQPQHF. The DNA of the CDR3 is TGTGCCAGCAGCCTGGGGAGAAATCAGCCCCAGCATTTT.

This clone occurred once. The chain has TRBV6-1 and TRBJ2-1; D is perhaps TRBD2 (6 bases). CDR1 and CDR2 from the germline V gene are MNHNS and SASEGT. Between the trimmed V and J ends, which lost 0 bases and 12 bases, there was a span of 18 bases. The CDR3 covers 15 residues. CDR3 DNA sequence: TGTGCCAGCAGTGAAGCCGGGACGGAGGGGTGGGGGCAGTTCTTC. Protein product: CASSEAGTEGWGQFF.

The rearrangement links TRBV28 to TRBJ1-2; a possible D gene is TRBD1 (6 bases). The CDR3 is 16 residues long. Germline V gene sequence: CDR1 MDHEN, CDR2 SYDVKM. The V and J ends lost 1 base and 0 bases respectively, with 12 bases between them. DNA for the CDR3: TGTGCCAGCAGTTTATCCGGGACACCAGCTAACTATGGCTACACCTTC. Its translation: CASSLSGTPANYGYTF.

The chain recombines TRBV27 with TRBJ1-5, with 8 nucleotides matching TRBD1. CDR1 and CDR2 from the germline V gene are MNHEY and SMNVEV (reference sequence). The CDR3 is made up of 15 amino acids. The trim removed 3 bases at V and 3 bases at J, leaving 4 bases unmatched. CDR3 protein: CASSFLQGVNQPQHF. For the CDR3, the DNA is TGTGCCAGCAGTTTCTTACAGGGGGTCAATCAGCCCCAGCATTTT.

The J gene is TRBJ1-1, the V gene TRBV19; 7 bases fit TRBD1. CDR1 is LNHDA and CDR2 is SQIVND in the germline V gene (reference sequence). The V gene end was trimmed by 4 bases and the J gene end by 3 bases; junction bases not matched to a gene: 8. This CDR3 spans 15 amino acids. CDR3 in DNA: TGTGCCAGTAGTACCTCCCAGGGGGTCGACACTGAAGCTTTCTTT. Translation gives CASSTSQGVDTEAFF. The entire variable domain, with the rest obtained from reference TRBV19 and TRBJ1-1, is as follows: DGGITQSPKYLFRKEGQNVTLSCEQNLNHDAMYWYRQDPGQGLRLIYYSQIVNDFQKGDIAEGYSVSREKKESFPLTVTSAQKNPTAFYLCASSTSQGVDTEAFFGQGTRLTVV.

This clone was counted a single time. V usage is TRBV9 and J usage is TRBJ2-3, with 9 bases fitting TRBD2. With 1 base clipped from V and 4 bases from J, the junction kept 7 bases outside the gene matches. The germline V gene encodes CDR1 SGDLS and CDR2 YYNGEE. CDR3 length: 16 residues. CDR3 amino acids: CASSVSSGGRADTQYF. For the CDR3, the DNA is TGTGCCAGCAGCGTATCCAGCGGGGGGAGGGCAGATACGCAGTATTTT.

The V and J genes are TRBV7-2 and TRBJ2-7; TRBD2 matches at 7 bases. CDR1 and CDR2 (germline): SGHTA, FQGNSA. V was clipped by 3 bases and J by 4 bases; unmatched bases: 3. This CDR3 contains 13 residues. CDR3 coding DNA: TGTGCCAGCAGCTTCCGGGGAGGGTACGAGCAGTACTTC. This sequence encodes CASSFRGGYEQYF.

The chain's CDR3 is CASSEDRDRAYEQYF. As DNA, the CDR3 is TGTGCCAGCAGCGAAGACCGGGACAGGGCCTACGAGCAGTACTTC. The chain couples TRBV7-6 to TRBJ2-7; 9 positions match TRBD1. J gave up 2 bases and V 5 bases, and 7 bases lay outside the gene matches. The CDR3 is 15 residues long. Germline lookup yields CDR1 SGHVS and CDR2 FNYEAQ.

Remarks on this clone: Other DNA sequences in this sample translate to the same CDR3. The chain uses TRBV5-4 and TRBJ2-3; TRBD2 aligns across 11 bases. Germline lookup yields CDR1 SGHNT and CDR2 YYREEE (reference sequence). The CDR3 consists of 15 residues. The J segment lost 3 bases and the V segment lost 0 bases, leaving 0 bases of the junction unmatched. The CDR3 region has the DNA TGTGCCAGCAGCTTGGGACTAGCGGGGACAGATACGCAGTATTTT. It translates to CASSLGLAGTDTQYF.

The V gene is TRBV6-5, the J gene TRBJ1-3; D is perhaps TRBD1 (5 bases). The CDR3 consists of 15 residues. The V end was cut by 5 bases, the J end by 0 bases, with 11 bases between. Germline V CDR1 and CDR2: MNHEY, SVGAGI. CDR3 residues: CASSRGAVSGNTIYF. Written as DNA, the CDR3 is TGTGCCAGCAGTCGCGGGGCCGTCTCTGGAAACACCATATATTTT.

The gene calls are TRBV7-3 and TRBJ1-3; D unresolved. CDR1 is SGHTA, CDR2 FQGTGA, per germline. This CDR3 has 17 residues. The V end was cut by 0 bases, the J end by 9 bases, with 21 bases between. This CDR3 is CASSLTAAKCPGVTIYF. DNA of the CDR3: TGTGCCAGCAGCTTAACGGCAGCAAAATGTCCCGGGGTCACCATATATTTT.